This T cell receptor (beta chain) comes out of a study of sequential checkpoint blockade in melanoma. Study-level background: Maintenance nivolumab came after either treatment sequence.

The CDR3 has 16 residues. Unmatched junction bases numbered 8, after V lost 3 bases and J lost 5 bases. Per the germline V gene, CDR1 is MGHRA and CDR2 is YSYEKL. This clone was seen ten or more times. Clones were sequenced by immunoSEQ multiplex PCR, and TCRdb holds only the in-frame ones, with some missing. Of under 6,500 clones in the sample, 25% to 30% were seen once. Sample treatment: randomized to nivolumab then ipilimumab (arm A) or the reverse (arm B). The starting material was tumor tissue (inferred from file names), obtained from a patient given nivolumab and ipilimumab in sequence. The V gene is TRBV4-1, the J gene TRBJ1-2; 11 nucleotides align to TRBD1. This receptor was obtained from a human donor with melanoma. CDR3 residues: CASSHDGQGAGYGYTF. DNA of the CDR3: TGCGCCAGCAGCCACGACGGACAGGGGGCGGGGTATGGCTACACCTTC.